The 8 T cell receptor beta chains reported below all come from one sample, sequenced in a study of control samples from healthy donors and cancer patients. This table comes from immunoSEQ multiplex PCR, and its TCRdb copy is limited to in-frame clones, with some not included. Of 150,000 to 200,000 clones listed, around 88% are singletons. The sample consisted of blood. These receptors originate from a man aged 18-30 years in good health.

This clone has just a few counts. This chain links TRBV4-3 with TRBJ2-7; 10 nucleotides match TRBD1. Looked up from germline, CDR1 is LGHNA and CDR2 is YSLEER. The CDR3 has 15 amino acids. The V and J ends lost 0 bases and 2 bases, in that order; junction bases with no gene match: 1. CDR3: CASSQEGQGTYEQYF. The DNA for the CDR3 is TGCGCCAGCAGCCAAGAGGGACAGGGGACCTACGAGCAGTACTTC.

There are a few counts of this clone. This sequence joins TRBV29-1 and TRBJ2-4; 10 nucleotides match TRBD2. Germline assignment: CDR1 SQVTM and CDR2 ANQGSEA. The CDR3 is 15 amino acids. V shed 2 bases and J 8 bases; nucleotides not matched to a gene: 9. CDR3 loop: CSVESGGAGNDIQYF. The CDR3 bases are TGCAGCGTTGAAAGCGGGGGGGCAGGAAATGACATTCAGTACTTC. The entire variable domain, with the rest obtained from reference TRBV29-1 and TRBJ2-4, is as follows: SAVISQKPSRDICQRGTSLTIQCQVDSQVTMMFWYRQQPGQSLTLIATANQGSEATYESGFVIDKFPISRPNLTFSTLTVSNMSPEDSSIYLCSVESGGAGNDIQYFGAGTRLSVL.

The J gene is TRBJ1-5, the V gene TRBV27, with TRBD1 as a possible D gene (5 bases). This CDR3 region has 15 residues. The germline V gene has CDR1 MNHEY and CDR2 SMNVEV (reference sequence). Trimming pared 5 bases from V and 6 bases from J, leaving 17 bases between. The CDR3 spells CASSPLEGKGQPQHF. CDR3 DNA sequence: TGTGCCAGCAGTCCCCTGGAGGGGAAGGGTCAGCCCCAGCATTTT.

This clone has more than one count but fewer than ten. The chain has TRBV28 and TRBJ1-5; a possible D gene is TRBD1 (5 bases). Looked up from germline, CDR1 is MDHEN and CDR2 is SYDVKM. The CDR3 sequence is 14 residues long. V dropped 6 bases and J dropped 7 bases, with 16 bases sitting between them. DNA of the CDR3: TGTGCCAGCAGGCAACAGCCCAGGGTACAGCCCCAGCATTTT. As protein: CASRQQPRVQPQHF.

The V call is TRBV7-3, the J call TRBJ2-1; the match to TRBD2 covers 9 bases. The V gene's germline CDR1 is SGHTA and CDR2 FQGTGA. The CDR3 consists of 16 residues. V trimming: 4 bases; J trimming: 4 bases; junction bases outside the gene matches: 8. The DNA for the CDR3 is TGTGCCAGCAGCTCGGGCCACCTAGCGGGGTACAATGAGCAGTTCTTC. Protein: CASSSGHLAGYNEQFF.

The rearrangement uses TRBV5-5 and TRBJ1-1; 9 bases line up with TRBD1. V lost 2 bases to trimming and J lost 3 bases; unmatched junction nucleotides: 11. CDR3 length equals 17 residues. Germline values: CDR1 SGHKS, CDR2 YYEKEE (reference sequence). CDR3 in DNA: TGTGCCAGCAGCTTCACGTGGACAGGGGAAGGCGACACTGAAGCTTTCTTT. Translated, it gives CASSFTWTGEGDTEAFF.

The rearrangement joins TRBV9 to TRBJ2-7, with D perhaps assigned TRBD1 or TRBD2 (5 bases each). Germline-derived CDR1 and CDR2 are SGDLS and YYNGEE. Trimming left V 0 bases short and J 1 base short, with 11 bases between. The CDR3 has 15 residues. CDR3 protein: CASSVEGTVSYEQYF. CDR3 coding DNA: TGTGCCAGCAGCGTAGAGGGGACGGTATCCTACGAGCAGTACTTC.

The rearrangement uses TRBV19 and TRBJ2-7, with a possible D match to TRBD2 (6 bases). Trimming removed 3 bases at V and 5 bases at J, with 17 bases between. Germline CDR1 and CDR2: LNHDA and SQIVND (reference sequence). The CDR3 sequence is 15 residues long. In DNA, the CDR3 is TGTGCCAGTAGTATCTTGTTAGGAGGAGGGCACGAGCAGTACTTC. This sequence encodes CASSILLGGGHEQYF.